The next 30 T cell receptor beta chains were all read from a single sample in a study of T cell responses to AZD1222 COVID-19 vaccine. TCRdb's table, derived via immunoSEQ multiplex PCR, lists solely in-frame clones and lacks some. The data contain 110,000 to 150,000 clones, about 88% of them singletons. The source material was peripheral blood, sampled 28 days after the second AZD1222 dose. Every receptor here comes from an adult who received the AZD1222 COVID-19 vaccine.

The chain has TRBV28 and TRBJ1-2, with D unclear. The CDR3 consists of 14 residues. The germline V gene has CDR1 MDHEN and CDR2 SYDVKM. Trimming left V 6 bases short and J 8 bases short, with 19 bases between. The CDR3 sequence is CASSPGLIMRGYTF. CDR3 DNA sequence: TGTGCCAGCAGCCCAGGTTTGATTATGCGGGGCTACACCTTC.

This chain uses TRBV27 with TRBJ1-2; the match to TRBD1 covers 7 bases. The CDR3 sequence is 12 residues long. V shed 7 bases and J 7 bases; nucleotides not matched to a gene: 6. Germline-derived CDR1 and CDR2 are MNHEY and SMNVEV (reference sequence). The CDR3 is CASTTSGGGYTF. As DNA, the CDR3 is TGTGCCAGCACCACTTCAGGGGGTGGCTACACCTTC.

As regards this clone: The same CDR3 also results from other DNA sequences found in this sample. The chain joins TRBV7-3 to TRBJ2-2, with TRBD1 matching 7 bases. This CDR3 has 13 residues. Germline V CDR1 and CDR2: SGHTA, FQGTGA. The V gene end was trimmed by 3 bases and the J gene end by 6 bases; junction bases not matched to a gene: 1. CDR3 nucleotide sequence: TGTGCCAGCAGCTTCCAGGGGGCCGGGGAGCTGTTTTTT. Amino acid sequence: CASSFQGAGELFF. The whole variable domain, filled in from reference TRBV7-3 and TRBJ2-2, reads GAGVSQTPSNKVTEKGKYVELRCDPISGHTALYWYRQSLGQGPEFLIYFQGTGAADDSGLPNDRFFAVRPEGSVSTLKIQRTERGDSAVYLCASSFQGAGELFFGEGSRLTVL.

The chain has TRBV10-1 and TRBJ1-2; 10 bases are shared with TRBD1. The CDR3 is 15 amino acids. Germline V lookup: CDR1 WNHNN, CDR2 SYGVQD (reference sequence). Trimming at V came to 5 bases and at J to 8 bases, leaving 11 bases not matched to a gene. In DNA, the CDR3 is TGCGCCAGCAGTTCCAGGGACAGGGGTGTATGGGGCTACACCTTC. Its translation: CASSSRDRGVWGYTF.

This chain connects TRBV19 to TRBJ1-4; 7 bases fit TRBD1. V lost 5 bases to trimming and J lost 5 bases; unmatched junction nucleotides: 5. The germline gives CDR1 LNHDA, CDR2 SQIVND (reference sequence). The CDR3 is 14 residues long. CDR3 DNA sequence: TGTGCCAGTAGTGCCGGGACAGAGAATGAAAAACTGTTTTTT. It codes for CASSAGTENEKLFF.

The chain carries TRBV2 and TRBJ1-1; TRBD1 is a possible D gene (5 bases). With 3 bases removed from V and 9 bases from J, the gap between germline ends came to 11 bases. Germline values: CDR1 SNHLY, CDR2 FYNNEI. The CDR3 runs to 12 residues. CDR3 protein: CASSDSGGKAFF. The CDR3 DNA is TGTGCCAGCAGTGATTCGGGGGGAAAAGCTTTCTTT. Together with reference TRBV2 and TRBJ1-1, the CDR3 gives the full variable domain: EPEVTQTPSHQVTQMGQEVILRCVPISNHLYFYWYRQILGQKVEFLVSFYNNEISEKSEIFDDQFSVERPDGSNFTLKIRSTKLEDSAMYFCASSDSGGKAFFGQGTRLTVV.

The V call is TRBV4-2, the J call TRBJ1-5; 8 bases match TRBD1. V lost 0 bases, J lost 9 bases, and 7 bases stayed unmatched. There are 15 residues in the CDR3. Germline loops: CDR1 LGHNA, CDR2 YNFKEQ. In DNA form, the CDR3 reads TGTGCCAGCAGCCAAGATCTAACAGGGGGGAGGCCCCAGCATTTT. This codes for CASSQDLTGGRPQHF.

The chain joins TRBV7-8 to TRBJ2-2; 10 nucleotides agree with TRBD2. CDR3 length: 16 amino acids. V trimming: 7 bases; J trimming: 5 bases; junction bases outside the gene matches: 10. Per the germline V gene, CDR1 is SGHVS and CDR2 is FQNEAQ. The CDR3: CASTPGASGRTGELFF. The CDR3 DNA follows: TGTGCCAGCACCCCTGGGGCTAGCGGGAGAACCGGGGAGCTGTTTTTT.

This sequence joins TRBV4-3 and TRBJ1-5; 7 nucleotides align to TRBD1. This CDR3 has 15 amino acids. The J segment lost 6 bases and the V segment lost 0 bases, leaving 5 bases of the junction unmatched. Germline assignment: CDR1 LGHNA and CDR2 YSLEER. The CDR3 DNA reads as TGCGCCAGCAGCCAAGATTGGCAGGGGGGTCAGCCCCAGCATTTT. This sequence encodes CASSQDWQGGQPQHF.

A remark on this clone: One junction end does not reproduce the germline sequence, and a read error may be involved. The V and J genes are TRBV28 and TRBJ2-7; possible D gene TRBD2, 6 bases. Looked up from germline, CDR1 is MDHEN and CDR2 is SYDVKM. The CDR3 is 15 amino acids. The CDR3 protein is CASSFRSMGGDEQYF. The CDR3 nucleotides read TGTGCCAGCAGTTTTCGGTCGATGGGGGGTGACGAGCAGTATTTC.

The V and J genes are TRBV9 and TRBJ2-1; possibly TRBD2 for D (7 bases). This CDR3 is built from 15 residues. The V gene's germline CDR1 is SGDLS and CDR2 YYNGEE. V was pared by 2 bases and J by 3 bases, with 12 bases between. CDR3 residues: CASSVLGGLYNEQFF. The CDR3 DNA reads TGTGCCAGCAGCGTTTTGGGGGGGCTCTACAATGAGCAGTTCTTC.

The chain joins TRBV12-3 or TRBV12-4 to TRBJ2-3; D gene uncertain. The CDR3 consists of 13 residues. V was trimmed by 1 base and J by 8 bases, leaving 10 bases between them. CDR3 in DNA: TGTGCCAGCAGTTTAGGACCGTTGGGTACGCAGTATTTT. Amino acid sequence: CASSLGPLGTQYF.

The V gene is TRBV28, the J gene TRBJ2-5; D is uncertain. Germline V gives CDR1 MDHEN, CDR2 SYDVKM. This CDR3 spans 12 amino acids. Trimming removed 3 bases at V and 7 bases at J, with 9 bases between. The CDR3 bases are TGTGCCAGCAGTTTGGTTCTTGGGACCCAGTACTTC. This encodes CASSLVLGTQYF.

This chain uses TRBV7-3 with TRBJ2-6, with a weak D call TRBD2 (5 bases). Germline-derived CDR1 and CDR2 are SGHTA and FQGTGA. Trimming left V 5 bases short and J 3 bases short, with 14 bases between. There are 16 residues in the CDR3. Written as DNA, the CDR3 is TGTGCCAGCAGCCGTGCGGCGGGCCTTGGGGCCAACGTCCTGACTTTC. This codes for CASSRAAGLGANVLTF.

The V call is TRBV3-1 (or the pseudogene TRBV3-2), the J call TRBJ1-1; D unclear. The germline V and J ends were trimmed by 3 bases and 1 base, with 9 bases remaining between them. CDR3 size: 14 residues. CDR1 is LGHDT, CDR2 YNNKEL, per germline (reference sequence). The CDR3, as DNA: TGTGCCAGCAGCCATGGTAAGGGGAACACTGAAGCTTTCTTT. Translated: CASSHGKGNTEAFF.

The genes are TRBV7-2 and TRBJ1-1; weak D call: TRBD1 (5 bases). CDR3 length: 15 amino acids. V lost 1 base and J 3 bases, leaving 12 bases between the germline ends. CDR1 is SGHTA and CDR2 is FQGNSA in the germline V gene. In DNA, the CDR3 is TGTGCCAGCAGCTTAGTCTCTTGGGGGGACACTGAAGCTTTCTTT. It specifies CASSLVSWGDTEAFF.

The genes are TRBV29-1 and TRBJ2-1; D unresolved. Germline CDR1 reads SQVTM; CDR2 reads ANQGSEA. V lost 6 bases to trimming and J lost 4 bases, with 7 bases between them. CDR3 length: 11 residues. The CDR3 nucleotides are TGCAGCGTCGCCGCTTACAATGAGCAGTTCTTC. It codes for CSVAAYNEQFF.

The chain carries TRBV19 and TRBJ1-4, with D perhaps matching TRBD1 (6 bases). Germline CDR1 is LNHDA and CDR2 is SQIVND (reference sequence). V lost 10 bases and J 8 bases, leaving 17 bases between the germline ends. The CDR3 spans 13 residues. As DNA, the CDR3 is TGTGCCACGGCTGAACAGGGTCGGGAAAAACTGTTTTTT. The encoded protein is CATAEQGREKLFF.

The J gene is TRBJ1-2, the V gene TRBV5-1, with D hard to call. Germline assignment: CDR1 SGHRS and CDR2 YFSETQ. V was clipped by 4 bases and J by 4 bases, with 17 bases between them. The CDR3 runs to 15 residues. The CDR3: CASSQTPTSVYGYTF. CDR3 DNA: TGCGCCAGCAGCCAAACCCCGACAAGTGTCTATGGCTACACCTTC.

The chain recombines TRBV25-1 with TRBJ1-2; D might be TRBD1 (6 bases). This CDR3 has 15 residues. CDR1 MGHDK and CDR2 SYGVNS come from the germline V gene. V was trimmed by 6 bases and J by 8 bases, leaving 22 bases between them. In DNA form, the CDR3 reads TGTGCCAGCAGCCCCACCACAACGGGGGCGCGGGGCTACACCTTC. Translation: CASSPTTTGARGYTF.

The V and J genes are TRBV28 and TRBJ1-2; D remains ambiguous. Germline CDR1 MDHEN, CDR2 SYDVKM. V gave up 9 bases and J gave up 2 bases, with 13 bases separating them. This CDR3 contains 13 residues. The CDR3 here is CASAPGVNYGYTF. The CDR3 bases are TGTGCCAGTGCCCCCGGGGTCAACTATGGCTACACCTTC.

This sequence joins TRBV10-3 and TRBJ1-5; D is possibly TRBD1 (5 bases). This CDR3 contains 15 residues. Germline loops: CDR1 ENHRY, CDR2 SYGVKD. Trimming removed 0 bases from V and 6 bases from J, with 12 bases in between. The CDR3 loop reads CAISESGEWGQPQHF. CDR3 bases: TGTGCCATCAGTGAGTCAGGGGAATGGGGTCAGCCCCAGCATTTT.

The rearrangement links TRBV11-2 to TRBJ1-1; D possibly corresponds to TRBD1 (5 bases). With 1 base removed from V and 3 bases from J, the gap between germline ends came to 9 bases. The CDR3 sequence is 14 residues long. Germline CDR1 SGHAT, CDR2 FQNNGV. CDR3 protein: CASSLGTSYTEAFF. The DNA for the CDR3 is TGTGCCAGCAGCTTAGGGACATCCTACACTGAAGCTTTCTTT.

The chain combines TRBV30 with TRBJ1-6; TRBD1 matches at 9 bases. The CDR3 is made up of 14 amino acids. Germline-derived CDR1 and CDR2 are GTSNPN and SVGIG (reference sequence). The junction had 2 bases not matched to a gene; V was cut back by 5 bases and J by 3 bases. The DNA of the CDR3 is TGTGCCTGGGCGACAGGGGGCTATAATTCACCCCTCCACTTT. Protein product: CAWATGGYNSPLHF.

The chain has TRBV6-6 and TRBJ2-1; D is perhaps TRBD1 or TRBD2 (5 bases each). The CDR3 runs to 19 residues. Germline CDR1 and CDR2: MNHNY and SVGAGI (reference sequence). Between the trimmed V and J ends, which lost 5 bases and 0 bases, there was a span of 23 bases. The CDR3, as DNA: TGTGCCAGCAGTCCTTCACTAGGGGCCCGCCAATCCTCCTACAATGAGCAGTTCTTC. Translation gives CASSPSLGARQSSYNEQFF.

The gene calls are TRBV19 and TRBJ2-1; a weak D match, TRBD2 (6 bases). The germline CDR1 and CDR2 sequences are LNHDA and SQIVND (reference sequence). V lost 5 bases and J lost 0, with 11 bases in between. The CDR3 extends over 15 amino acids. CDR3: CASSRMGGSYNEQFF. As DNA, the CDR3 is TGTGCCAGTAGTCGAATGGGGGGCTCCTACAATGAGCAGTTCTTC.

The gene calls are TRBV5-4 and TRBJ2-5; D unresolved. This CDR3 comprises 15 residues. The germline V gene encodes CDR1 SGHNT and CDR2 YYREEE (reference sequence). The ends were cut back, 6 bases at V and 2 bases at J, with 17 bases in the middle. CDR3 DNA: TGTGCCAGCATCCAGGTCCCCGGCAAGCAAGAGACCCAGTACTTC. This sequence encodes CASIQVPGKQETQYF.

V usage is TRBV7-9 and J usage is TRBJ2-6, with D unclear. The CDR3 is 16 residues long. Trimming pared 1 base from V and 2 bases from J, leaving 9 bases between. Germline V gives CDR1 SEHNR, CDR2 FQNEAQ (reference sequence). The CDR3 DNA reads as TGTGCCAGCAGCTTAGGATCGTGGGCTGGGGCCAACGTCCTGACTTTC. This codes for CASSLGSWAGANVLTF.

This chain links TRBV10-2 with TRBJ1-5; D is unresolved. The V end was cut by 4 bases, the J end by 7 bases, with 11 bases between. The CDR3 consists of 13 residues. Germline CDR1 and CDR2: WSHSY and SAAADI. CDR3 loop: CASSAEGLQPQHF. The CDR3 DNA is TGCGCCAGCAGTGCCGAAGGGTTGCAGCCCCAGCATTTT.

The chain uses TRBV7-3 and TRBJ1-2; no reliable D call. The germline V and J ends were trimmed by 5 bases and 5 bases, with 6 bases remaining between them. Germline lookup yields CDR1 SGHTA and CDR2 FQGTGA. This CDR3 comprises 11 residues. The CDR3: CASSPEYGYTF. The CDR3 coding sequence is TGTGCCAGCAGCCCAGAATATGGCTACACCTTC. The full variable domain, completed using reference TRBV7-3 and TRBJ1-2, is GAGVSQTPSNKVTEKGKYVELRCDPISGHTALYWYRQSLGQGPEFLIYFQGTGAADDSGLPNDRFFAVRPEGSVSTLKIQRTERGDSAVYLCASSPEYGYTFGSGTRLTVV.